What follows are 23 T cell receptor beta chains derived from one specimen sequenced in a study of blood T cell repertoires in COVID-19. TCRdb's table, derived via immunoSEQ multiplex PCR, lists solely in-frame clones and lacks some. Seen here are 250,000 or so clones, over 65% observed once, and the top ten hold about 3.5%. Sample: peripheral blood. The origin of the receptors is a woman of 80 years or more with acute or convalescent COVID-19.

The chain combines TRBV12-3 or TRBV12-4 with TRBJ2-7; 7 bases match TRBD2. This CDR3 contains 12 residues. The V segment lost 3 bases and the J segment 9 bases; nucleotides outside the gene matches: 5. CDR3 loop: CASSFSSGWQYF. The CDR3 DNA is TGTGCCAGCAGTTTCTCTAGCGGTTGGCAGTACTTC.

The CDR3 protein is CASSLSGRGATFNEQFF. Written as DNA, the CDR3 is TGTGCCAGCAGTTTGTCGGGGAGGGGAGCAACCTTCAATGAGCAGTTCTTC. This rearrangement joins TRBV27 to TRBJ2-1, with TRBD2 matching 7 bases. Germline V CDR1 and CDR2: MNHEY, SMNVEV (reference sequence). The CDR3 is made up of 17 amino acids. Trimming cost V 3 bases and J 6 bases; bases outside gene matches: 14.

The chain joins TRBV19 to TRBJ1-4; D ambiguous. V was clipped by 2 bases and J by 7 bases, with 14 bases between them. Per the germline V gene, CDR1 is LNHDA and CDR2 is SQIVND (reference sequence). There are 15 residues in the CDR3. The DNA for the CDR3 is TGTGCCAGTAGTATAAGTGGAGTTGGAGGTGAAAAACTGTTTTTT. This translates into CASSISGVGGEKLFF.

The CDR3 sequence: CASSELGGQPQHF. The CDR3 region has the DNA TGTGCCAGCAGTGAACTAGGCGGCCAGCCCCAGCATTTT. V is TRBV6-1 and J is TRBJ1-5; D remains ambiguous. Looked up from germline, CDR1 is MNHNS and CDR2 is SASEGT. V was pared by 2 bases and J by 7 bases, with 9 bases between. The CDR3 length is 13 residues.

The rearrangement uses TRBV29-1 and TRBJ2-7; 9 bases match TRBD1. The ends lost 2 bases at V and 5 bases at J; junction bases unmatched: 10. The germline V gene encodes CDR1 SQVTM and CDR2 ANQGSEA. The CDR3 consists of 15 residues. The DNA for the CDR3 is TGCAGCGTTGAAATACGGGACAGGGATCCAAACGAGCAGTACTTC. This sequence encodes CSVEIRDRDPNEQYF.

The V gene is TRBV7-6, the J gene TRBJ2-6; the D gene is possibly TRBD2 (5 bases). Germline CDR1 and CDR2: SGHVS and FNYEAQ. Trimming took 1 base from V and 2 from J, leaving 6 bases between them. This CDR3 contains 15 residues. The CDR3 region is CASSLGGTGANVLTF. DNA of the CDR3: TGTGCCAGCAGCTTAGGAGGGACTGGGGCCAACGTCCTGACTTTC. Looking up the rest from reference TRBV7-6 and TRBJ2-6 gives the full variable domain: GAGVSQSPRYKVTKRGQDVALRCDPISGHVSLYWYRQALGQGPEFLTYFNYEAQQDKSGLPNDRFSAERPEGSISTLTIQRTEQRDSAMYRCASSLGGTGANVLTFGAGSRLTVL.

The chain combines TRBV6-1 with TRBJ2-2; possibly TRBD1 for D (7 bases). This CDR3 is 16 amino acids long. V was shortened by 0 bases and J by 5 bases, with 13 bases between the two germline ends. The germline V gene has CDR1 MNHNS and CDR2 SASEGT. As DNA, the CDR3 is TGTGCCAGCAGTGAAGCGGCAGGGGGGTTTACCGGGGAGCTGTTTTTT. This encodes CASSEAAGGFTGELFF.

J is TRBJ1-2 and V is TRBV5-1; 10 bases align to TRBD1. J lost 1 base, V lost 4 bases, and 10 bases had no gene match. The germline CDR1 and CDR2 sequences are SGHRS and YFSETQ. This CDR3 has 17 residues. The CDR3 loop is CASSRRTGGQGNYGYTF. The DNA for the CDR3 is TGCGCCAGCAGCAGAAGGACAGGGGGACAGGGTAACTATGGCTACACCTTC.

Remarks on this clone: An end of the junction does not agree with germline; a read error may underlie this. At the DNA level, this CDR3 is encoded by other sequences in the same sample as well. The chain uses TRBV5-1 and TRBJ2-3, with 11 bases aligning to TRBD2. Germline values: CDR1 SGHRS, CDR2 YFSETQ. The CDR3 has 17 amino acids. Here the CDR3 reads CASSSPLAGATTDTQYF. CDR3 coding DNA: TGCGCCAGCAGCTCGCCACTAGCGGGAGCGACCACAGATACACAGTATTTT.

This chain joins TRBV5-4 and TRBJ1-3, with D possibly matching TRBD1 (6 bases). The CDR3 is 15 residues long. V lost 2 bases and J lost 0, with 9 bases in between. Germline CDR1 SGHNT, CDR2 YYREEE (reference sequence). The CDR3 nucleotides are TGTGCCAGCAGCTTACAGGGCAACTCTGGAAACACCATATATTTT. Translation gives CASSLQGNSGNTIYF.

This clone is a singleton in its sample. The CDR3 region has the DNA TGCGCCAGCAGCTTGGCGGGGGTCCAAGAGACCCAGTACTTC. Protein product: CASSLAGVQETQYF. This rearrangement joins TRBV5-1 to TRBJ2-5; weak D call: TRBD2 (6 bases). Germline values: CDR1 SGHRS, CDR2 YFSETQ. V gave up 0 bases and J gave up 1 base, with 7 bases separating them. This CDR3 spans 14 amino acids.

The chain combines TRBV5-1 with TRBJ1-2; D is unclear. This CDR3 spans 14 amino acids. V shed 0 bases and J shed 8 bases, with 14 bases lying between them. CDR1 and CDR2 (germline): SGHRS, YFSETQ. CDR3 sequence (DNA): TGCGCCAGCAGCTTGGCCTCATGGGGAGGCGGCTACACCTTC. It is translated as CASSLASWGGGYTF.

This chain uses TRBV20-1 with TRBJ2-7; D remains unclear. With 6 bases removed from V and 2 bases from J, the gap between germline ends came to 8 bases. This CDR3 has 11 residues. The germline V gene encodes CDR1 DFQATT and CDR2 SNEGSKA (reference sequence). The CDR3, as DNA: TGCAGTGCCATTGGAGCCTACGAGCAGTACTTC. It encodes CSAIGAYEQYF.

This clone was seen many times. The genes are TRBV5-1 and TRBJ2-1; D is undetermined. Germline-derived CDR1 and CDR2 are SGHRS and YFSETQ. Between the trimmed V and J ends, which lost 0 bases and 0 bases, there was a span of 13 bases. The CDR3 has 17 amino acids. As DNA, the CDR3 is TGCGCCAGCAGCTTGGCCGTAACTGCCCGCTCCTACAATGAGCAGTTCTTC. Translating it yields CASSLAVTARSYNEQFF. Full variable domain (rest looked up from reference TRBV5-1 and TRBJ2-1): KAGVTQTPRYLIKTRGQQVTLSCSPISGHRSVSWYQQTPGQGLQFLFEYFSETQRNKGNFPGRFSGRQFSNSRSEMNVSTLELGDSALYLCASSLAVTARSYNEQFFGPGTRLTVL.

The chain couples TRBV18 to TRBJ2-2; 7 bases match TRBD2. This CDR3 has 15 amino acids. With 0 bases clipped from V and 4 bases from J, the junction kept 2 bases outside the gene matches. CDR1 KGHSH and CDR2 LQKENI come from the germline V gene. CDR3 loop: CASSPPRGGTGELFF. The CDR3 nucleotides read TGTGCCAGCTCACCACCGCGCGGGGGCACCGGGGAGCTGTTTTTT.

This chain joins TRBV3-1 (or the pseudogene TRBV3-2) and TRBJ2-2; TRBD2 matches 8 bases. With 3 bases clipped from V and 7 bases from J, the junction kept 4 bases outside the gene matches. This CDR3 has 14 amino acids. Germline V gives CDR1 LGHDT, CDR2 YNNKEL (reference sequence). CDR3 in DNA: TGTGCCAGCAGCCAGGGTGCGGGAGGCGGGGAGCTGTTTTTT. This encodes CASSQGAGGGELFF.

The CDR3, as DNA: TGCGCCAGCAGCCAAGCCTTGGGACAGGGGTTAAGCGGGTACACTGAAGCTTTCTTT. Translation gives CASSQALGQGLSGYTEAFF. The rearrangement links TRBV4-1 to TRBJ1-1; TRBD1 agrees at 10 bases. V was pared by 1 base and J by 3 bases, with 14 bases of the junction left unmatched. The CDR3 is 19 residues long. Looked up from germline, CDR1 is MGHRA and CDR2 is YSYEKL.

The gene calls are TRBV18 and TRBJ2-7, with 7 bases matching TRBD1. CDR3 length equals 14 residues. The V segment lost 2 bases and the J segment 5 bases; nucleotides outside the gene matches: 6. Germline V gene data show CDR1 as KGHSH and CDR2 as LQKENI. The CDR3 region is CASSPGTVSHEQYF. The CDR3 DNA sequence: TGTGCCAGCTCACCAGGGACAGTTTCCCACGAGCAGTACTTC.

The chain employs TRBV5-6 and TRBJ1-1; D is perhaps TRBD1 (5 bases). CDR3 length: 13 amino acids. Per germline, CDR1 SGHDT and CDR2 YYEEEE. V was trimmed by 4 bases and J by 6 bases, leaving 13 bases between them. The chain's CDR3 is CASSNGGGSEAFF. Written as DNA, the CDR3 is TGTGCCAGCAGCAACGGTGGGGGGTCTGAAGCTTTCTTT.

The V call is TRBV7-9, the J call TRBJ1-1; 7 nucleotides align to TRBD1. The CDR3 has 15 amino acids. V shed 1 base and J 2 bases; nucleotides not matched to a gene: 4. Germline values: CDR1 SEHNR, CDR2 FQNEAQ (reference sequence). CDR3 sequence reads: CASSLGTGVNTEAFF. In nucleotides, the CDR3 is TGTGCCAGCAGCTTAGGAACAGGGGTTAACACTGAAGCTTTCTTT. Full variable domain (remainder filled in from reference TRBV7-9 and TRBJ1-1): DTGVSQNPRHKITKRGQNVTFRCDPISEHNRLYWYRQTLGQGPEFLTYFQNEAQLEKSRLLSDRFSAERPKGSFSTLEIQRTEQGDSAMYLCASSLGTGVNTEAFFGQGTRLTVV.

The CDR3 bases are TGTGCCTGGAGTGTACCGGGGAGGGGAGTTAGCCAGCCCCAGCATTTT. Encoded protein: CAWSVPGRGVSQPQHF. The chain joins TRBV30 to TRBJ1-5, with D possibly matching TRBD1 (5 bases). CDR3 length: 16 amino acids. From germline, CDR1 is GTSNPN and CDR2 SVGIG (reference sequence). The germline V and J ends were trimmed by 0 bases and 7 bases, with 19 bases remaining between them.

The V gene is TRBV2, the J gene TRBJ1-1, with D perhaps matching TRBD1 (6 bases). This CDR3 contains 15 residues. Trimming shortened V by 6 bases and J by 1 base, and 15 bases separated the two germline ends. Germline V gene data show CDR1 as SNHLY and CDR2 as FYNNEI. The chain's CDR3 is CASRTDSPPNTEAFF. CDR3 bases: TGTGCCAGCAGAACGGACAGTCCTCCGAACACTGAAGCTTTCTTT.

This clone was found once. In DNA form, the CDR3 reads TGTGCCACCAGGCGGCTGACGAACACCGGGGAGCTGTTTTTT. Translated: CATRRLTNTGELFF. The chain couples TRBV15 to TRBJ2-2; D not certain. This CDR3 region has 14 residues. The V and J ends lost 6 bases and 0 bases respectively, with 8 bases between them. Germline CDR1 reads LNHNV; CDR2 reads YYDKDF (reference sequence).